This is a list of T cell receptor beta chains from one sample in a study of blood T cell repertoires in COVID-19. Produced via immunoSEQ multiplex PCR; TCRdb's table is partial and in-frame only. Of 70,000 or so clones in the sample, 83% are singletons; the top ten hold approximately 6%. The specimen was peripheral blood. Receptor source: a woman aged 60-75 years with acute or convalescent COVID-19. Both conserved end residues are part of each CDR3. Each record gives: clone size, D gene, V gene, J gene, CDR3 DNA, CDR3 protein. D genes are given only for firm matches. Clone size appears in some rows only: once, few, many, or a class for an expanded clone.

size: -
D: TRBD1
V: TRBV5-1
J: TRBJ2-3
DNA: TGCGCCAGCAGCTTAACAACAGGGGACACAGATACGCAGTATTTT
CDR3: CASSLTTGDTDTQYF

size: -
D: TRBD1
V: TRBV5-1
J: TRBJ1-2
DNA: TGCGCCAGCAGCTTGGGTCAGGGGGATGGCTACACCTTC
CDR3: CASSLGQGDGYTF

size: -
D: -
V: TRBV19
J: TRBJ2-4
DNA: TGTGCCAGTACCACACGGGGGGCTAAAAACATTCAGTACTTC
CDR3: CASTTRGAKNIQYF

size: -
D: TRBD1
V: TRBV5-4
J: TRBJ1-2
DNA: TGTGCCAGCAGCCCCAGGGGGGCCCGAGAAACCTTC
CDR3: CASSPRGARETF

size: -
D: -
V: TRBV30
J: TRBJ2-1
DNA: TGTGCCTGGAGTGAGCGGCTTAATGAGCAGTTCTTC
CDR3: CAWSERLNEQFF

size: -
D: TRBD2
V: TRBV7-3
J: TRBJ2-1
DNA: TGTGCCAGCAGCCTCTCGCGGGGGGGCCGGGATGAGCAGTTCTTC
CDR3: CASSLSRGGRDEQFF

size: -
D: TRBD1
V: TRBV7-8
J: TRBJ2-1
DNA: TGTGCCAGCAGCGGGACAGTATTCGATGAGCAGTTCTTC
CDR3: CASSGTVFDEQFF

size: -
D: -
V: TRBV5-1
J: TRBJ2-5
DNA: TGCGCCAGCAGCTCCGATGGAGTCACCCAGTACTTC
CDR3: CASSSDGVTQYF

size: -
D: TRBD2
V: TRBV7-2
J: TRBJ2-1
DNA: TGTGCCAGCAGCTTACAGCGGACTAGCGATGAGCAGTTCTTC
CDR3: CASSLQRTSDEQFF

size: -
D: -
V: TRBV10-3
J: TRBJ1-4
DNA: TGTGCCATCGGTCAGGTACGGGAAAAACTGTTTTTT
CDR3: CAIGQVREKLFF

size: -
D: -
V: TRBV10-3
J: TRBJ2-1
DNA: TGTGCCATCAGTGGTGCCCAGACGCCAGGGGAGCAGTTCTTC
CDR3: CAISGAQTPGEQFF

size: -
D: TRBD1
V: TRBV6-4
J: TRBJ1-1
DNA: TGTGCCAGCAGTCCGAGGACAGGGGACACTGAAGCTTTCTTT
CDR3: CASSPRTGDTEAFF

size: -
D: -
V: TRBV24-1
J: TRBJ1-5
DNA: TGTGCCACCAGTGGTTCAGGGAATCAGCCCCAGCATTTT
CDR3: CATSGSGNQPQHF

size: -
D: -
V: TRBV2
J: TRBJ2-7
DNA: TGTGCCAGCAGTCAGGGGGGTTCCTACGAGCAGTACTTC
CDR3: CASSQGGSYEQYF

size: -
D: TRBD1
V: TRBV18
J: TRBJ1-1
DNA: TGTGCCAGCTCACCCCGGACAGGGGGCGCGCGGGCCAACACTGAAGCTTTCTTT
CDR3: CASSPRTGGARANTEAFF

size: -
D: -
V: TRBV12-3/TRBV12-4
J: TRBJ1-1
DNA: TGTGCCAGCAGTTACCCGGGGAACACTGAAGCTTTCTTT
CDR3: CASSYPGNTEAFF

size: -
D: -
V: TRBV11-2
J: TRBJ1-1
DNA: TGTGCCAGCAGCTTAGATCAGGGCCGCCTCCACACTGAAGCTTTCTTT
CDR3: CASSLDQGRLHTEAFF

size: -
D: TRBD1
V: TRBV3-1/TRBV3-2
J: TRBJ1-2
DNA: TGTGCCAGCAGCCAAGATTTAAGTGGGACAGGCAGCTATGGCTACACCTTC
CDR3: CASSQDLSGTGSYGYTF

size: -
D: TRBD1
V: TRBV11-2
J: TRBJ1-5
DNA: TGTGCCAGCAGCTTAGCCTCAGGGGGCGGTCAGCCCCAGCATTTT
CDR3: CASSLASGGGQPQHF

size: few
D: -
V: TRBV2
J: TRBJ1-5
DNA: TGTGCCACCGGGGGGGGACCGACAGTTAGCAATCAGCCCCAGCATTTT
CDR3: CATGGGPTVSNQPQHF

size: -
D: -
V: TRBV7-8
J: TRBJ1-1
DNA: TGTGCCAGCAGCTTAGAACAGGGAAGGGCGAACACTGAAGCTTTCTTT
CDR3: CASSLEQGRANTEAFF

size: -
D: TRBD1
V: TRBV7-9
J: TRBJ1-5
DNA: TGTGCCAGCAGCTACGGACAGGATCAGCCCCAGCATTTT
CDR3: CASSYGQDQPQHF

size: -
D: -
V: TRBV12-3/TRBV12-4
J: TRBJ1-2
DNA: TGTGCCAGCAGAAAAAGCGAAGCCTATGGCTACACCTTC
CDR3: CASRKSEAYGYTF

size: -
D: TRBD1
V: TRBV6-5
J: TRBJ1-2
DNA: TGTGCCAGCAGAACAGGGGGCGAGAAACACTATGGCTACACCTTC
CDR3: CASRTGGEKHYGYTF

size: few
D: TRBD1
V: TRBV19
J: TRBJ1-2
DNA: TGTGCCAGTAGTAGGCAGGGGGTTGGCTATGGCTACACCTTC
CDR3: CASSRQGVGYGYTF

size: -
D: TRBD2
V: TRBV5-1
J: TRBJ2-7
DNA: TGCGCCAGCAGCCTAGGCCCCGGGAGCGGGGGGCTCTACGAGCAGTACTTC
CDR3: CASSLGPGSGGLYEQYF